This T cell receptor beta chain was captured in a study of OX40 agonist ivuxolimab in advanced cancers. Concerning this clone: No antigen is known for it.

Notes on the study in general: Specificity for antigen went undetermined in the expanded peripheral T cells. Low normalized clonal expansion also occurred in some nonresponding patients. In CD8+ T cells, expanded clones were on average more numerous than in CD4+.

Generated by immunoSEQ multiplex PCR, the TCRdb table keeps only in-frame clones and is missing some. Of fewer than 85,000 clones in the sample, around 80% are singletons; the top ten hold about 0.76%. J was trimmed by 5 bases and V by 3 bases; bases with no gene match: 2. This CDR3 is 14 amino acids long. Germline loops: CDR1 MDHEN, CDR2 SYDVKM. The V gene is TRBV28, the J gene TRBJ1-1; 11 bases agree with TRBD1. This TCR was recovered from an adult with an advanced solid tumor such as melanoma, head and neck, liver or kidney cancer. Material: CD4+ or CD8+ T cells sorted from blood, obtained in a trial of the OX40 agonist ivuxolimab. The CDR3, as DNA: TGTGCCAGCAGTTTGGGACAGGGGGGGACTGAAGCTTTCTTT. It yields the protein CASSLGQGGTEAFF. The entire variable domain, with the rest obtained from reference TRBV28 and TRBJ1-1, is as follows: DVKVTQSSRYLVKRTGEKVFLECVQDMDHENMFWYRQDPGLGLRLIYFSYDVKMKEKGDIPEGYSVSREKKERFSLILESASTNQTSMYLCASSLGQGGTEAFFGQGTRLTVV.